The next 21 T cell receptor beta chains were all read from a single sample in a study of blood T cell repertoires in COVID-19. TCRdb's table, derived via immunoSEQ multiplex PCR, lists solely in-frame clones and lacks some. Here the sample spans about 110,000 clones, roughly 83% being singletons. The sequenced material came from peripheral blood. These receptors were taken from a woman aged 70-85 years with acute or convalescent COVID-19.

CDR3 region: CASSRMALVQETQYF. CDR3 sequence (DNA): TGTGCCAGCAGCCGTATGGCACTAGTGCAAGAGACCCAGTACTTC. The chain uses TRBV3-1 (or the pseudogene TRBV3-2) and TRBJ2-5, with D perhaps matching TRBD2 (5 bases). Germline V gene data show CDR1 as LGHDT and CDR2 as YNNKEL (reference sequence). The CDR3 sequence is 15 residues long. V was pared by 4 bases and J by 2 bases, with 14 bases between.

This chain joins TRBV20-1 and TRBJ2-5; 8 nucleotides line up with TRBD1. V shed 3 bases, J shed 5 bases, and the junction held 20 bases outside the gene matches. Germline V gene data show CDR1 as DFQATT and CDR2 as SNEGSKA (reference sequence). The CDR3 is made up of 18 amino acids. CDR3 region: CSASGFRDRSSWEETQYF. The CDR3 bases are TGCAGTGCTAGTGGTTTCCGGGACAGGTCTAGTTGGGAGGAGACCCAGTACTTC.

The V call is TRBV3-1 (or the pseudogene TRBV3-2), the J call TRBJ2-2, with TRBD2 as a possible D gene (7 bases). This CDR3 spans 17 amino acids. CDR1 is LGHDT, CDR2 YNNKEL, per germline (reference sequence). With 2 bases removed from V and 2 bases from J, the gap between germline ends came to 15 bases. Written as DNA, the CDR3 is TGTGCCAGCAGCCAACCTCGGGGGGACACTAACACCGGGGAGCTGTTTTTT. Protein product: CASSQPRGDTNTGELFF.

The J gene is TRBJ1-1, the V gene TRBV11-2; D unclear. CDR1 and CDR2 from the germline V gene are SGHAT and FQNNGV. V lost 2 bases and J lost 0, with 7 bases in between. This CDR3 comprises 14 residues. CDR3 nucleotides: TGTGCCAGCAGCTTAAGAGGGCTGAACACTGAAGCTTTCTTT. Its protein product is CASSLRGLNTEAFF.

The chain is built from TRBV6-1 and TRBJ1-2, with 11 bases lining up with TRBD1. Germline V lookup: CDR1 MNHNS, CDR2 SASEGT. Losses at the gene ends were 4 bases for V and 8 bases for J; bases not matched to a gene: 15. This CDR3 has 17 amino acids. The CDR3 DNA reads as TGTGCCAGCAGTGCCCATCTTCCGGGGACAGGGGGTCAGGGCTACACCTTC. The encoded protein is CASSAHLPGTGGQGYTF.

The chain recombines TRBV10-2 with TRBJ2-1, with D uncertain. The germline V gene encodes CDR1 WSHSY and CDR2 SAAADI. V gave up 4 bases and J gave up 6 bases, with 4 bases separating them. The CDR3 runs 11 residues. The CDR3 nucleotides read TGCGCCAGCAGTGTAGCCAATGAGCAGTTCTTC. Translating gives CASSVANEQFF.

The chain joins TRBV10-3 to TRBJ1-1, with 7 bases identical to TRBD1. The trim removed 11 bases at V and 2 bases at J, leaving 8 bases unmatched. The CDR3 sequence is 13 residues long. Germline values: CDR1 ENHRY, CDR2 SYGVKD. In nucleotides, the CDR3 is TGTGCCTCGGGGGAAGGGGGCAACACTGAAGCTTTCTTT. Translating gives CASGEGGNTEAFF.

The chain recombines TRBV5-4 with TRBJ2-5; 9 bases match TRBD2. Germline lookup yields CDR1 SGHNT and CDR2 YYREEE (reference sequence). This CDR3 has 16 residues. V lost 1 base and J lost 1; bases outside the gene matches: 5. Here the CDR3 DNA reads TGTGCCAGCAGCTTGCGCCCTAGCGGGGCCCAAGAGACCCAGTACTTC. Its protein is CASSLRPSGAQETQYF.

This clone was found once. The chain is built from TRBV11-3 and TRBJ2-5; D is perhaps TRBD2 (5 bases). The CDR3 sequence is 16 residues long. V was trimmed by 1 base and J by 1 base, leaving 13 bases between them. The germline gives CDR1 SGHNT, CDR2 YENEEA. The CDR3 here is CASSLGVEATQETQYF. CDR3 DNA: TGTGCCAGCAGCTTAGGGGTGGAGGCTACCCAAGAGACCCAGTACTTC.

This chain links TRBV6-1 with TRBJ2-7; D is ambiguous. This CDR3 has 11 residues. Germline V gene sequence: CDR1 MNHNS, CDR2 SASEGT. The V end was cut by 3 bases, the J end by 3 bases, with 3 bases between. CDR3 in amino acids: CASSDLYEQYF. The CDR3 bases are TGTGCCAGCAGTGACCTCTACGAGCAGTACTTC.

The chain combines TRBV6-5 with TRBJ1-2; 7 bases line up with TRBD1. Per the germline V gene, CDR1 is MNHEY and CDR2 is SVGAGI. After removal of 6 bases from V and 2 bases from J, the junction contained 6 bases not matched to a gene. The CDR3 covers 14 residues. CDR3 residues: CASRSHRGNYGYTF. The CDR3, as DNA: TGTGCCAGCAGGTCACACAGGGGCAACTATGGCTACACCTTC.

The genes are TRBV30 and TRBJ1-5; D is unclear. Between the trimmed V and J ends, which lost 3 bases and 15 bases, there was a span of 21 bases. CDR3 size: 13 residues. Germline V gene sequence: CDR1 GTSNPN, CDR2 SVGIG (reference sequence). The CDR3 DNA sequence: TGTGCCTGGAGCGCCTCGAACAGCGGATGGCCGCATTTT. Translating it yields CAWSASNSGWPHF.

The CDR3 region has the DNA TGCGCCAGCAGCTCAGGACTAGCGGGAGGAGGGGGTAATGAGCAGTTCTTC. This translates into CASSSGLAGGGGNEQFF. The J gene is TRBJ2-1, the V gene TRBV5-1, with 14 bases lining up with TRBD2. The V and J ends lost 3 bases and 7 bases, in that order; junction bases with no gene match: 9. The CDR3 runs to 17 residues. Germline V gives CDR1 SGHRS, CDR2 YFSETQ. Full variable domain (outside the CDR3, taken from reference TRBV5-1 and TRBJ2-1): KAGVTQTPRYLIKTRGQQVTLSCSPISGHRSVSWYQQTPGQGLQFLFEYFSETQRNKGNFPGRFSGRQFSNSRSEMNVSTLELGDSALYLCASSSGLAGGGGNEQFFGPGTRLTVL.

CDR3 coding DNA: TGTGCCAGCAGGCCAGCGGGAGGGCGGGGAGATACGCAGTATTTT. Amino acids: CASRPAGGRGDTQYF. The chain carries TRBV2 and TRBJ2-3; 10 bases line up with TRBD2. The CDR3 spans 15 residues. V shed 6 bases, J shed 5 bases, and the junction held 8 bases outside the gene matches. In germline, CDR1 is SNHLY, CDR2 FYNNEI.

This clone was recorded a few times. This chain joins TRBV5-5 and TRBJ1-2; 8 bases agree with TRBD1. Trimming took 5 bases from V and 8 from J; bases not matched to a gene: 11. The CDR3 length is 14 residues. Looked up from germline, CDR1 is SGHKS and CDR2 is YYEKEE (reference sequence). The CDR3 spells CASRPQGVVYGYTF. The CDR3 nucleotides read TGTGCCAGCAGACCACAGGGGGTGGTGTACGGCTACACCTTC.

In its sample, this clone was seen a few times. V gene TRBV2 combines with J gene TRBJ2-3; 9 bases map to TRBD1. Germline trimming cut 6 bases from V and 6 bases from J; bases unmatched to any gene: 19. The CDR3 covers 18 residues. Germline CDR1 reads SNHLY; CDR2 reads FYNNEI. CDR3 coding DNA: TGTGCCAGCAGCTCCGAAACGGGACAGGGCACTAGCATGGATACGCAGTATTTT. Residues: CASSSETGQGTSMDTQYF.

There are a few counts of this clone. V usage is TRBV11-2 and J usage is TRBJ1-3; no clear D. This CDR3 comprises 14 residues. V gave up 4 bases and J gave up 0 bases, with 7 bases separating them. CDR1 and CDR2 (germline): SGHAT, FQNNGV. In nucleotides, the CDR3 is TGTGCCAGCAGCTCGGGGATCTCTGGAAACACCATATATTTT. It codes for CASSSGISGNTIYF.

The CDR3 loop is CASSLQRGSSYEQYF. In DNA, the CDR3 is TGTGCCAGCAGTTTGCAGCGGGGGAGCTCCTACGAGCAGTACTTC. V is TRBV6-2 or TRBV6-3 and J is TRBJ2-7; 8 positions match TRBD2. Germline values: CDR1 MNHEY, CDR2 SVGEGT. The CDR3 runs to 15 residues. V shed 4 bases and J 0 bases; nucleotides not matched to a gene: 5.

The CDR3: CASSLNPGSSYEQYF. CDR3 sequence (DNA): TGCGCCAGCAGCTTGAACCCGGGGAGCTCCTACGAGCAGTACTTC. The V and J genes are TRBV5-1 and TRBJ2-7; tentatively, D is TRBD2 (5 bases). The CDR3 extends over 15 amino acids. CDR1 is SGHRS, CDR2 YFSETQ, per germline. V shed 1 base and J shed 0 bases, with 11 bases lying between them.

This clone turned up a few times. DNA for the CDR3: TGTGCCAGTAGTATAGGGGGGGACTATAATTCACCCCTCCACTTT. Protein: CASSIGGDYNSPLHF. The V call is TRBV19, the J call TRBJ1-6; TRBD1 might be the D (5 bases). The ends were cut back, 1 base at V and 3 bases at J, with 7 bases in the middle. CDR1 is LNHDA and CDR2 is SQIVND in the germline V gene (reference sequence). The CDR3 is 15 residues long.

This clone was detected only a few times. V usage is TRBV6-1 and J usage is TRBJ1-5; 10 bases map to TRBD1. The CDR3 contains 15 residues. CDR1 MNHNS and CDR2 SASEGT come from the germline V gene. V lost 3 bases to trimming and J lost 5 bases; unmatched junction nucleotides: 4. CDR3 nucleotides: TGTGCCAGCAGTGAGGGACAGGGGACATATCAGCCCCAGCATTTT. Its protein product is CASSEGQGTYQPQHF.